A selection of T cell receptor beta chains follows, all from one sample in a study of shared clonotypes between healthy human individuals. Sequencing was performed with immunoSEQ multiplex PCR; in TCRdb, only in-frame clones are kept and a portion is missing. The data hold some 2 million clones, with 90% to 95% observed a single time. The material sequenced was naive CD4+ T cells sorted from blood. The receptors stem from a man between 18 and 35 years old in good health. Each CDR3 is given without its conserved first and last residue.

V gene	J gene	CDR3 protein
TRBV5-4	TRBJ2-1	ASSLSRLSGAANEQF
TRBV6-5	TRBJ1-3	ASRATGGTGNTIY
TRBV7-9	TRBJ2-7	ASSLAGRTYEQY
TRBV2	TRBJ2-3	ATQEGAAGDTQY
TRBV5-1	TRBJ2-6	ASSLSSGANVLT
TRBV30	TRBJ1-5	AWRSDRPNQPQH
TRBV7-9	TRBJ2-4	ASSPGGGRAKNIQY
TRBV28	TRBJ1-2	ASSRIRGGGSYGYT
TRBV6-1	TRBJ1-1	ASSEDKGHPLEAF
TRBV6-1	TRBJ1-5	ASSATGAVQPQH
TRBV6-5	TRBJ1-4	ASSSPGLGLF
TRBV19	TRBJ1-6	ASSIGDEISPLH
TRBV5-4	TRBJ2-5	ASSLSGAETQY
TRBV6-1	TRBJ2-7	ASRQESGYEQY
TRBV4-1	TRBJ1-1	ASSQDNRFSEAF
TRBV19	TRBJ2-7	ASSSGGSTYEQY
TRBV29-1	TRBJ2-3	SVDVLGWGAGPDTQY
TRBV28	TRBJ1-4	ASSLGGSTNEKLF
TRBV28	TRBJ2-1	ASSLQGALYNEQF
TRBV2	TRBJ1-5	ASSEVYPGQPQH
TRBV6-1	TRBJ2-7	ASSEAGGRAGYEQY
TRBV7-2	TRBJ1-5	ASSLVVQYDQPQH
TRBV30	TRBJ2-2	AWSTRQNGELF
TRBV6-1	TRBJ2-7	ASSEGGTGGYEQY
TRBV6-4	TRBJ2-1	ASSDSVSGIIL
TRBV29-1	TRBJ2-2	SLRDSNTGELF
TRBV9	TRBJ1-2	ASSESPSFGYGYT
TRBV10-3	TRBJ2-2	AISESNGDTGELF
TRBV5-1	TRBJ2-7	ASTLTSGGPYEQY
TRBV5-1	TRBJ2-3	ASSPRDILWDTQY
TRBV5-1	TRBJ1-6	ASSARDRIYNSPLH
TRBV5-1	TRBJ2-7	ASKTETSGDKQY
TRBV12-5	TRBJ2-7	ASGLGSGGSDEQY
TRBV5-1	TRBJ2-6	ASSPGTGGDWANVLT
TRBV7-9	TRBJ1-1	ASSWGQEAF
TRBV30	TRBJ2-7	AWSGRGAIGEQY
TRBV7-2	TRBJ1-3	ASSLVGTPGSGNTIY
TRBV5-6	TRBJ2-1	ASILLAAYNEQF
TRBV6-5	TRBJ1-1	ASRRGQGLAEAF
TRBV5-1	TRBJ2-5	ASRTVEASGTQY
TRBV6-5	TRBJ2-7	ASSYPGQIGRKY
TRBV11-2	TRBJ2-7	ASSLSSRTAITYEQY
TRBV6-5	TRBJ2-2	AIRTSGSWGELF
TRBV28	TRBJ2-3	ASAASGARPEDTQY
TRBV18	TRBJ2-2	ASSPQSGELF
TRBV5-1	TRBJ2-5	ASSLASIQETQY
TRBV9	TRBJ2-7	ASSVDPGRNYEQY
TRBV11-2	TRBJ2-1	ASSLAAGETNEQF
TRBV5-1	TRBJ2-2	ASSGRTSEGGELF
TRBV11-2	TRBJ1-1	ASSGTPGRIRTYTEAF
TRBV6-5	TRBJ1-2	ASRGQILNYGYT
TRBV7-3	TRBJ2-2	ASSRQDYTGELF
TRBV12-5	TRBJ2-1	ASGKGMFWGSSYNEQF
TRBV27	TRBJ2-7	ASSIAWAPRIYEQY
TRBV27	TRBJ1-5	ASSLSGQLNQPQH
TRBV4-3	TRBJ2-2	ASSHEVANTGELF